This TCR beta chain was found in a study of blood T cell repertoires in COVID-19. The CDR3 has 15 residues. V lost 2 bases to trimming and J lost 9 bases; unmatched junction nucleotides: 11. Germline V gives CDR1 MNHNS, CDR2 SASEGT. Participants reported their clinical history, and cohort assignment relied on those reports. Assay: immunoSEQ multiplex PCR; the TCRdb copy retains only in-frame clones and omits some. The sample lists roughly 400,000 clones, about nine tenths occurring once. The source is a woman between 40 and 50 years old who had been exposed to COVID-19. The rearrangement joins TRBV6-1 to TRBJ1-1; 8 nucleotides match TRBD1. Material: PBMCs or T cells enriched from blood (not recorded which). CDR3 loop: CASSESPTGGVQAFF. The DNA of the CDR3 is TGTGCCAGCAGTGAATCTCCCACAGGGGGGGTCCAAGCTTTCTTT.